A single sample gave rise to the 29 T cell receptor beta chains below, sequenced in a study of cytomegalovirus exposure and HLA in healthy donors (TCRdb year 2017). The method was the immunoSEQ multiplex PCR assay. For the multiplex PCR, a mixture combining 60 forward primers for TCR Vbeta segments and 13 reverse primers for TCR Jbeta segments was used. TCRdb mirrors the immuneACCESS table, restricted to in-frame sequences. Some clones are absent from its copies; in checked studies, under half trace to an unresolved V gene, and the reason for the others is unknown. The sample table shows tens of thousands of clones, and roughly 75% are seen once. The ten largest clones represent around 4% of the sample. The sequenced sample was PBMCs. These receptors were collected from a man in his sixties in good health and CMV-seronegative.

This clone has only a few counts. J is TRBJ1-4 and V is TRBV5-1; TRBD1 matches 8 bases. The germline V gene encodes CDR1 SGHRS and CDR2 YFSETQ. The CDR3 covers 15 residues. After removal of 0 bases from V and 4 bases from J, the junction contained 2 bases not matched to a gene. As DNA, the CDR3 is TGCGCCAGCAGCTTGGCGGACAGGGATAATGAAAAACTGTTTTTT. Translated: CASSLADRDNEKLFF.

The chain combines TRBV27 with TRBJ2-1; a possible D gene is TRBD2 (6 bases). The CDR3 loop spans 13 amino acids. Germline CDR1 reads MNHEY; CDR2 reads SMNVEV (reference sequence). Trimming cost V 11 bases and J 12 bases, with 23 bases left between them. CDR3 in amino acids: CAGGRTLWDLQFF. The CDR3 DNA is TGTGCCGGCGGGCGGACCCTCTGGGACTTGCAGTTCTTC.

This chain joins TRBV6-1 and TRBJ1-4; a weak D match, TRBD1 (6 bases). V lost 6 bases to trimming and J lost 5 bases, with 13 bases between them. CDR3 length: 14 amino acids. Germline CDR1 is MNHNS and CDR2 is SASEGT. CDR3 sequence: CASRPRGGNEKLFF. For the CDR3, the DNA is TGTGCCAGCAGACCCAGGGGAGGGAATGAAAAACTGTTTTTT.

This chain uses TRBV2 with TRBJ1-1, with a weak D call TRBD1 (6 bases). Germline values: CDR1 SNHLY, CDR2 FYNNEI. This CDR3 spans 12 amino acids. The CDR3 DNA is TGTGCGGGATCAGGGGATTATACTGAAGCTTTCTTT. Translation gives CAGSGDYTEAFF.

The chain links TRBV6-1 to TRBJ2-1, with a tentative D call TRBD1 (6 bases). The germline V and J ends were trimmed by 4 bases and 9 bases, with 16 bases remaining between them. CDR1 is MNHNS, CDR2 SASEGT, per germline. The length of the CDR3 is 14 residues. The CDR3 sequence is CASSGTRTVGEQFF. For the CDR3, the DNA is TGTGCCAGCAGTGGAACTAGGACAGTTGGTGAGCAGTTCTTC.

The gene calls are TRBV11-3 and TRBJ2-3; D is perhaps TRBD1 (6 bases). The V end was cut by 5 bases, the J end by 2 bases, with 17 bases between. The CDR3 has 16 residues. Germline-derived CDR1 and CDR2 are SGHNT and YENEEA. As DNA, the CDR3 is TGTGCCAGCAGCCTCGAGGGGGACATGAACACAGATACGCAGTATTTT. It encodes CASSLEGDMNTDTQYF.

The chain links TRBV5-1 to TRBJ1-2; 9 nucleotides agree with TRBD1. This CDR3 has 15 amino acids. Germline lookup yields CDR1 SGHRS and CDR2 YFSETQ. J lost 4 bases, V lost 3 bases, and 7 bases had no gene match. CDR3 bases: TGCGCCAGCAGCTCCGGGACAGGGTCTGGCTATGGCTACACCTTC. Translated: CASSSGTGSGYGYTF.

The genes are TRBV5-1 and TRBJ2-7, with TRBD1 matching over 7 bases. CDR1 and CDR2 (germline): SGHRS, YFSETQ. After removal of 5 bases from V and 4 bases from J, the junction contained 12 bases not matched to a gene. The CDR3 consists of 15 residues. The CDR3 DNA reads as TGCGCCAGCAGTCCTACAGGGCTCAGGGGGTACGAGCAGTACTTC. Amino acids: CASSPTGLRGYEQYF.

This clone was detected once. V and J are TRBV18 and TRBJ2-5, with TRBD2 matching over 9 bases. The CDR3 loop spans 16 amino acids. Trimming at V came to 0 bases and at J to 2 bases, leaving 4 bases not matched to a gene. Per germline, CDR1 KGHSH and CDR2 LQKENI. DNA for the CDR3: TGTGCCAGCTCACCACCAAGCGGGGGGCTGCAAGAGACCCAGTACTTC. Translation: CASSPPSGGLQETQYF.

The chain recombines TRBV7-9 with TRBJ2-3; no definite D call. The CDR3 is made up of 14 amino acids. Germline V gives CDR1 SEHNR, CDR2 FQNEAQ (reference sequence). V was cut by 5 bases and J by 0 bases, with 9 bases left in between. The CDR3 nucleotides are TGTGCCAGCAGCCCTACCCTAAGCACAGATACGCAGTATTTT. It specifies CASSPTLSTDTQYF.

The chain couples TRBV6-5 to TRBJ1-2, with D possibly TRBD1 on 6 matching bases. This CDR3 contains 12 residues. V dropped 6 bases and J dropped 7 bases, with 12 bases sitting between them. Per germline, CDR1 MNHEY and CDR2 SVGAGI. CDR3 loop: CASSSGQRGYTF. CDR3 in DNA: TGTGCCAGCAGCTCCGGACAGCGTGGCTACACCTTC.

This chain connects TRBV5-1 to TRBJ2-7, with 7 bases that match TRBD2. CDR1 and CDR2 from the germline V gene are SGHRS and YFSETQ. This CDR3 comprises 14 residues. V lost 4 bases, J lost 7 bases, and 11 bases stayed unmatched. CDR3 residues: CASSGGSWGGEQYF. DNA of the CDR3: TGCGCCAGCAGCGGGGGGTCCTGGGGAGGGGAGCAGTACTTC.

This clone was counted a single time. The V and J genes are TRBV9 and TRBJ1-6; D is perhaps TRBD1 (6 bases). The V end lost 4 bases, the J end lost 2 bases, and 13 bases lay between the germline ends. Germline lookup yields CDR1 SGDLS and CDR2 YYNGEE. The CDR3 is 16 amino acids. CDR3 residues: CASSPGGGPYNSPLHF. CDR3 in DNA: TGTGCCAGCAGCCCAGGTGGGGGCCCCTATAATTCACCCCTCCACTTT.

This clone was picked up a small number of times. The chain carries TRBV19 and TRBJ1-5, with D unresolved. Per the germline V gene, CDR1 is LNHDA and CDR2 is SQIVND (reference sequence). There are 14 residues in the CDR3. Deletions cut 1 base from V and 3 bases from J, with 7 bases between. The CDR3 sequence: CASSIVDSNQPQHF. CDR3 nucleotide sequence: TGTGCCAGTAGTATAGTTGACTCCAATCAGCCCCAGCATTTT.

J is TRBJ1-2 and V is TRBV9; D not resolved. The V gene lost 8 bases and the J gene lost 6 bases, with 11 bases spanning the gap. Per the germline V gene, CDR1 is SGDLS and CDR2 is YYNGEE. The CDR3 contains 11 residues. In nucleotides, the CDR3 is TGTGCCAGTGGGAGGAGGGATGGCTACACCTTC. Its translation is CASGRRDGYTF.

This chain joins TRBV5-4 and TRBJ2-7; 8 bases fit TRBD2. Germline V CDR1 and CDR2: SGHNT, YYREEE (reference sequence). J was trimmed by 2 bases and V by 4 bases; bases with no gene match: 5. This CDR3 has 14 residues. In DNA form, the CDR3 reads TGTGCCAGCAGCAGCGGACTAGCAACCTACGAGCAGTACTTC. This translates into CASSSGLATYEQYF.

Turning to this clone: One end of the junction is discordant with germline, which a read error may explain. The J gene is TRBJ1-2, the V gene TRBV7-9; the D is unclear. Per germline, CDR1 SEHNR and CDR2 FQNEAQ (reference sequence). CDR3 length: 15 residues. CDR3: CSSSPGEGKDYGYTF. The CDR3 DNA reads as TGTTCCAGCAGCCCCGGGGAGGGAAAGGACTATGGCTACACCTTC.

The V and J genes are TRBV12-5 and TRBJ1-1; TRBD1 agrees at 7 bases. The germline CDR1 and CDR2 sequences are LGHNT and FRNRAP. Unmatched junction bases numbered 5, after V lost 6 bases and J lost 4 bases. This CDR3 has 13 amino acids. The CDR3 nucleotides read TGTGCTAGTGGCGGGACAGTGAGCACTGAAGCTTTCTTT. This translates into CASGGTVSTEAFF.

This chain connects TRBV9 to TRBJ2-7, with 11 bases fitting TRBD1. V dropped 6 bases and J dropped 7; count of bases not matched to a gene: 18. This CDR3 region has 17 residues. Germline V gives CDR1 SGDLS, CDR2 YYNGEE. In nucleotides, the CDR3 is TGTGCCAGCAAAAAGGTAATTATCGGACAGGGGGCGTATGAGCAGTACTTC. Encoded protein: CASKKVIIGQGAYEQYF.

This clone was seen only once. J is TRBJ2-1 and V is TRBV6-6; 7 bases map to TRBD1. The CDR3 covers 12 residues. Germline lookup yields CDR1 MNHNY and CDR2 SVGAGI (reference sequence). V gave up 4 bases and J gave up 13 bases; unmatched junction bases: 7. The CDR3: CASSSQDREQFF. The DNA for the CDR3 is TGTGCCAGCAGTTCCCAAGACAGGGAACAGTTCTTC.

The gene calls are TRBV2 and TRBJ2-7; TRBD1 is a possible D gene (5 bases). Germline V gene sequence: CDR1 SNHLY, CDR2 FYNNEI. The CDR3 totals 13 residues. Trimming took 7 bases from V and 1 from J, leaving 11 bases between them. CDR3 nucleotide sequence: TGTGCCAGCAATCGACAGCCGTCCTACGAGCAGTACTTC. Encoded protein: CASNRQPSYEQYF.

V gene TRBV2 combines with J gene TRBJ2-6, with a weak D call TRBD1 (6 bases). The V and J ends lost 3 bases and 0 bases respectively, with 12 bases between them. Germline loops: CDR1 SNHLY, CDR2 FYNNEI. This CDR3 is built from 17 residues. CDR3 nucleotides: TGTGCCAGCAGTGATGACAGGACTGACTCTGGGGCCAACGTCCTGACTTTC. Protein: CASSDDRTDSGANVLTF.

J is TRBJ2-4 and V is TRBV19, with D possibly being TRBD1 (6 bases). Germline CDR1 and CDR2: LNHDA and SQIVND (reference sequence). Trimming took off 6 bases at V and 0 bases at J, with 18 bases between the two ends. The CDR3 contains 17 residues. The CDR3, as DNA: TGTGCCAGTAGCACCCTTACAGGGACAATAGCCAAAAACATTCAGTACTTC. Amino acids: CASSTLTGTIAKNIQYF.

The rearrangement uses TRBV6-5 and TRBJ1-6; the match to TRBD1 covers 10 bases. The J segment lost 6 bases and the V segment lost 4 bases, leaving 6 bases of the junction unmatched. Germline CDR1 reads MNHEY; CDR2 reads SVGAGI. This CDR3 spans 16 amino acids. CDR3: CASSSGTGARNSPLHF. CDR3 DNA sequence: TGTGCCAGCAGTTCCGGGACAGGGGCGCGTAATTCACCCCTCCACTTT.

The chain uses TRBV9 and TRBJ1-4, with TRBD1 identical over 7 bases. J was trimmed by 6 bases and V by 4 bases; bases with no gene match: 9. CDR3 length equals 15 residues. CDR1 is SGDLS, CDR2 YYNGEE, per germline. For the CDR3, the DNA is TGTGCCAGCAGCCCCACAGGGGCGAGGGATGAAAAACTGTTTTTT. Translation: CASSPTGARDEKLFF. The whole variable domain, remainder taken from reference TRBV9 and TRBJ1-4, is DSGVTQTPKHLITATGQRVTLRCSPRSGDLSVYWYQQSLDQGLQFLIQYYNGEERAKGNILERFSAQQFPDLHSELNLSSLELGDSALYFCASSPTGARDEKLFFGSGTQLSVL.

The chain recombines TRBV6-1 with TRBJ1-5; D uncertain. Germline V gene data show CDR1 as MNHNS and CDR2 as SASEGT. With 4 bases removed from V and 2 bases from J, the gap between germline ends came to 9 bases. The length of the CDR3 is 14 residues. Here the CDR3 reads CASSGERGNQPQHF. The DNA for the CDR3 is TGTGCCAGCAGTGGTGAGCGGGGCAATCAGCCCCAGCATTTT.

The chain is built from TRBV11-1 and TRBJ2-5, with D possibly matching TRBD1 (6 bases). Trimming shortened V by 2 bases and J by 1 base, and 14 bases separated the two germline ends. The CDR3 contains 16 residues. Looked up from germline, CDR1 is SGHAT and CDR2 is FQDESV (reference sequence). The CDR3 sequence: CASSLRAQGSQETQYF. In DNA form, the CDR3 reads TGTGCCAGCAGCTTACGGGCCCAGGGGAGCCAAGAGACCCAGTACTTC.

The J gene is TRBJ1-2, the V gene TRBV5-6, with 8 bases identical to TRBD1. CDR3 length: 15 residues. Trimming removed 0 bases from V and 7 bases from J; junction bases left unmatched: 8. CDR1 is SGHDT, CDR2 YYEEEE, per germline. CDR3 sequence: CASSLGSGGMGGYTF. The CDR3 DNA reads TGTGCCAGCAGCTTGGGGTCAGGGGGCATGGGTGGCTACACCTTC.

CDR3 in DNA: TGTGCCAGCAGCCCGGGACAGAACTCCTACGAGCAGTACTTC. Encoded protein: CASSPGQNSYEQYF. The chain couples TRBV5-6 to TRBJ2-7, with TRBD1 identical over 7 bases. The V and J ends lost 4 bases and 0 bases, in that order; junction bases with no gene match: 4. Germline loops: CDR1 SGHDT, CDR2 YYEEEE. The CDR3 length is 14 residues. Based on the CDR3 plus reference TRBV5-6 and TRBJ2-7, the full variable domain is DAGVTQSPTHLIKTRGQQVTLRCSPKSGHDTVSWYQQALGQGPQFIFQYYEEEERQRGNFPDRFSGHQFPNYSSELNVNALLLGDSALYLCASSPGQNSYEQYFGPGTRLTVT.